One and the same sample provided the 25 T cell receptor beta chains below, sequenced in a study of cytomegalovirus exposure and HLA in healthy donors. Profiled with immunoSEQ multiplex PCR; TCRdb holds only in-frame clones, not every one. The sample has roughly 250,000 clones; approximately 83% are singletons. Sequenced sample: PBMCs. The receptors were sampled from a woman between 25 and 40 years old in good health and CMV-seropositive.

The rearrangement uses TRBV27 and TRBJ2-7; 9 bases are shared with TRBD2. This CDR3 has 15 amino acids. With V trimmed by 6 bases and J by 3 bases, 9 bases remained unmatched. Looked up from germline, CDR1 is MNHEY and CDR2 is SMNVEV (reference sequence). CDR3 in amino acids: CASRSVQLAGYEQYF. The DNA for the CDR3 is TGTGCCAGCAGATCAGTCCAACTAGCGGGCTACGAGCAGTACTTC.

CDR3 sequence: CASSDGSGYQPQHF. The CDR3 DNA sequence: TGTGCCAGCAGCGATGGTTCCGGGTATCAGCCCCAGCATTTT. V gene TRBV9 combines with J gene TRBJ1-5; D gene ambiguous. Germline loops: CDR1 SGDLS, CDR2 YYNGEE. The CDR3 is made up of 14 amino acids. V was shortened by 3 bases and J by 5 bases, with 12 bases between the two germline ends.

This CDR3 is CASSLGTGRRDEKLFF. CDR3 DNA sequence: TGCGCCAGCAGCTTGGGAACAGGGAGAAGAGATGAAAAACTGTTTTTT. The chain links TRBV5-1 to TRBJ1-4, with D perhaps matching TRBD1 (6 bases). Germline V lookup: CDR1 SGHRS, CDR2 YFSETQ. This CDR3 contains 16 residues. V shed 0 bases and J shed 6 bases, with 15 bases lying between them.

The J gene is TRBJ2-1, the V gene TRBV9; 9 bases align to TRBD2. Per the germline V gene, CDR1 is SGDLS and CDR2 is YYNGEE. The ends lost 2 bases at V and 1 base at J; junction bases unmatched: 10. The CDR3 is 18 amino acids. The DNA for the CDR3 is TGTGCCAGCAGCGTCAAGAGTAGCGGGGGCATATCCTACAATGAGCAGTTCTTC. This translates into CASSVKSSGGISYNEQFF.

This chain links TRBV5-6 with TRBJ2-2; 8 bases match TRBD2. Trimming at V came to 1 base and at J to 6 bases, leaving 14 bases not matched to a gene. The germline gives CDR1 SGHDT, CDR2 YYEEEE. This CDR3 spans 18 amino acids. CDR3 nucleotide sequence: TGTGCCAGCAGCTTGAAGGGGACGGGACTAGTTGGGTCCGGGGAGCTGTTTTTT. Residues: CASSLKGTGLVGSGELFF.

CDR3 amino acids: CARSSPGGHYQPQHF. The CDR3, as DNA: TGTGCCAGAAGTTCCCCGGGGGGGCACTATCAGCCCCAGCATTTT. V is TRBV5-3 and J is TRBJ1-5; D perhaps matches TRBD1 (6 bases). TRBV5-3 is recorded as an ORF, its role being uncertain. Trimming pared 5 bases from V and 5 bases from J, leaving 17 bases between. The CDR3 sequence is 15 residues long.

This clone was counted a few times. The rearrangement links TRBV7-2 to TRBJ2-7; D remains ambiguous. The length of the CDR3 is 11 residues. Germline V gene data show CDR1 as SGHTA and CDR2 as FQGNSA. V lost 4 bases to trimming and J lost 7 bases, with 8 bases between them. For the CDR3, the DNA is TGTGCCAGCAGCTCAGCCGGGGAGCAGTACTTC. Protein sequence: CASSSAGEQYF.

V and J are TRBV5-6 and TRBJ2-6; possibly TRBD2 for D (5 bases). V was trimmed by 0 bases and J by 2 bases, leaving 18 bases between them. From germline, CDR1 is SGHDT and CDR2 YYEEEE. CDR3 length: 19 amino acids. Written as DNA, the CDR3 is TGTGCCAGCAGCTTGGCCACGGTCCCCGCGGAGGCTGGGGCCAACGTCCTGACTTTC. It is translated as CASSLATVPAEAGANVLTF.

This chain connects TRBV5-1 to TRBJ2-2; D may be TRBD2 (6 bases). The CDR3 extends over 15 amino acids. Trimming took off 0 bases at V and 5 bases at J, with 11 bases between the two ends. The germline V gene has CDR1 SGHRS and CDR2 YFSETQ. Here the CDR3 DNA reads TGCGCCAGCAGCTTGGAACTAGCCCAAACCGGGGAGCTGTTTTTT. Translation gives CASSLELAQTGELFF.

This chain joins TRBV9 and TRBJ1-4, with 8 nucleotides matching TRBD1. Germline V gives CDR1 SGDLS, CDR2 YYNGEE. The CDR3 totals 15 residues. J gave up 7 bases and V 0 bases, and 5 bases lay outside the gene matches. CDR3 residues: CASSVGAGGAEKLFF. CDR3 sequence (DNA): TGTGCCAGCAGCGTAGGGGCAGGGGGCGCTGAAAAACTGTTTTTT.

This clone appeared a single time. V usage is TRBV7-9 and J usage is TRBJ1-3, with TRBD1 as a possible D gene (6 bases). Trimming removed 1 base at V and 2 bases at J, with 12 bases between. The CDR3 length is 16 residues. Germline V gene sequence: CDR1 SEHNR, CDR2 FQNEAQ (reference sequence). CDR3 bases: TGTGCCAGCAGCTTAGTGGGGGCAGCAGCTGGAAACACCATATATTTT. Translated, it gives CASSLVGAAAGNTIYF.

This sequence joins TRBV7-9 and TRBJ2-7; no clear D gene. CDR1 and CDR2 from the germline V gene are SEHNR and FQNEAQ (reference sequence). Trimming took 5 bases from V and 3 from J, leaving 14 bases between them. CDR3 length: 14 residues. The CDR3 coding sequence is TGTGCCAGCAGCCTAGAGTCGGGTCTCTACGAGCAGTACTTC. Its translation: CASSLESGLYEQYF.

The chain employs TRBV6-5 and TRBJ2-5; 12 bases are shared with TRBD2. The CDR3 extends over 15 amino acids. Germline values: CDR1 MNHEY, CDR2 SVGAGI. V was clipped by 5 bases and J by 3 bases; unmatched bases: 4. DNA of the CDR3: TGTGCCAGCAGTCAGACTAGCGGGAGTGAAGAGACCCAGTACTTC. This encodes CASSQTSGSEETQYF.

This clone was counted once. The genes are TRBV19 and TRBJ1-5, with D tentatively TRBD1 (6 bases). CDR1 LNHDA and CDR2 SQIVND come from the germline V gene (reference sequence). Trimming shortened V by 5 bases and J by 4 bases, and 12 bases separated the two germline ends. The CDR3 runs to 14 residues. The CDR3 here is CASSVGQRNQPQHF. Here the CDR3 DNA reads TGTGCCAGTAGTGTCGGACAGAGGAATCAGCCCCAGCATTTT. The entire variable domain, with the rest obtained from reference TRBV19 and TRBJ1-5, is as follows: DGGITQSPKYLFRKEGQNVTLSCEQNLNHDAMYWYRQDPGQGLRLIYYSQIVNDFQKGDIAEGYSVSREKKESFPLTVTSAQKNPTAFYLCASSVGQRNQPQHFGDGTRLSIL.

V is TRBV28 and J is TRBJ2-5, with 8 bases identical to TRBD2. The germline gives CDR1 MDHEN, CDR2 SYDVKM. The CDR3 totals 15 residues. V lost 5 bases, J lost 5 bases, and 10 bases stayed unmatched. The CDR3 sequence: CASSLRLASGETQYF. The CDR3 DNA follows: TGTGCCAGCAGTCTAAGACTAGCGTCGGGCGAGACCCAGTACTTC.

This clone was found once. The chain recombines TRBV6-1 with TRBJ2-7; the D gene is possibly TRBD1 (6 bases). From germline, CDR1 is MNHNS and CDR2 SASEGT. This CDR3 contains 14 residues. Between the trimmed V and J ends, which lost 0 bases and 8 bases, there was a span of 14 bases. Here the CDR3 DNA reads TGTGCCAGCAGTGAAGCGAATTCAGGGGCGAAGCAGTACTTC. Its translation is CASSEANSGAKQYF.

In nucleotides, the CDR3 is TGTGCCAGCAGCTTCACCGGGATATATAACTGGGAGACCCAGTACTTC. It specifies CASSFTGIYNWETQYF. V gene TRBV7-2 combines with J gene TRBJ2-5, with D possibly matching TRBD2 (5 bases). This CDR3 comprises 16 residues. From germline, CDR1 is SGHTA and CDR2 FQGNSA. Trimming took off 3 bases at V and 5 bases at J, with 19 bases between the two ends.

This chain joins TRBV9 and TRBJ2-1; unclear D gene. V lost 0 bases and J 4 bases, leaving 8 bases between the germline ends. Per germline, CDR1 SGDLS and CDR2 YYNGEE. This CDR3 has 14 amino acids. The CDR3 DNA reads TGTGCCAGCAGCGTAGCTACGAGTTACAATGAGCAGTTCTTC. This codes for CASSVATSYNEQFF.

The table lists this clone with a count of one. V is TRBV7-3 and J is TRBJ1-2; D perhaps matches TRBD1 (5 bases). Germline CDR1 is SGHTA and CDR2 is FQGTGA. The V gene lost 5 bases and the J gene lost 8 bases, with 15 bases spanning the gap. This CDR3 spans 13 amino acids. CDR3 coding DNA: TGTGCCAGCAGCGCAATTGGGGAGGGGGGCTACACCTTC. Translation: CASSAIGEGGYTF.

The chain is built from TRBV5-1 and TRBJ2-7; D is perhaps TRBD2 (6 bases). Trimming removed 1 base at V and 5 bases at J, with 16 bases between. Per the germline V gene, CDR1 is SGHRS and CDR2 is YFSETQ. This CDR3 is 15 amino acids long. The CDR3 sequence: CASSLLAGIKDEQYF. The CDR3 DNA sequence: TGCGCCAGCAGCTTGTTGGCGGGAATCAAGGACGAGCAGTACTTC.

The V call is TRBV29-1, the J call TRBJ2-1, with 11 bases identical to TRBD2. Per germline, CDR1 SQVTM and CDR2 ANQGSEA. Unmatched junction bases numbered 5, after V lost 1 base and J lost 9 bases. The CDR3 sequence is 14 residues long. The CDR3: CSVEASGRRGEQFF. CDR3 bases: TGCAGCGTTGAAGCTAGCGGGAGGCGGGGTGAGCAGTTCTTC.

The chain couples TRBV15 to TRBJ2-1; 9 nucleotides line up with TRBD2. Germline CDR1 LNHNV, CDR2 YYDKDF (reference sequence). The ends lost 0 bases at V and 7 bases at J; junction bases unmatched: 13. CDR3 length: 18 residues. The CDR3 protein is CATSREKPGLALKNEQFF. In DNA, the CDR3 is TGTGCCACCAGCAGAGAGAAACCGGGACTAGCACTAAAGAATGAGCAGTTCTTC.

The V and J genes are TRBV6-1 and TRBJ2-7; no clear D gene. The V end lost 3 bases, the J end lost 3 bases, and 15 bases lay between the germline ends. The CDR3 runs to 15 residues. Germline assignment: CDR1 MNHNS and CDR2 SASEGT. The CDR3 coding sequence is TGTGCCAGCAGTGACGGGTCCATCCTGTACTACGAGCAGTACTTC. Protein sequence: CASSDGSILYYEQYF.

The chain is built from TRBV6-5 and TRBJ2-1, with D maybe TRBD1 (5 bases). Trimming cost V 0 bases and J 6 bases, with 15 bases left between them. The CDR3 has 16 amino acids. Germline loops: CDR1 MNHEY, CDR2 SVGAGI. The CDR3 spells CASSYSGQTGFNEQFF. The DNA of the CDR3 is TGTGCCAGCAGTTACTCGGGGCAGACTGGCTTCAATGAGCAGTTCTTC.

The chain recombines TRBV6-5 with TRBJ2-1, with TRBD2 identical over 8 bases. V dropped 8 bases and J dropped 5; count of bases not matched to a gene: 11. Germline lookup yields CDR1 MNHEY and CDR2 SVGAGI. The CDR3 totals 15 residues. In DNA form, the CDR3 reads TGTGCCAGCGGTCTTAGCGGGGAGGGGCACAATGAGCAGTTCTTC. Protein: CASGLSGEGHNEQFF.